Presented here are 5 T cell receptor beta chains from one specimen sequenced in a study of shared clonotypes between healthy human individuals. Clones were sequenced by immunoSEQ multiplex PCR, and TCRdb holds only the in-frame ones, with some missing. The sample consists of fewer than 3 million clones, about 90% of them appearing once. Material: naive CD4+ T cells from PBMCs. Documented subset: CD45RA+ positively selected. The receptor source for this set is a man aged 18 to 29 in good health. Some clones in this sample may be carry-over from other donors' samples.

The chain uses TRBV7-8 and TRBJ2-5, with 10 bases aligning to TRBD2. This CDR3 contains 16 residues. CDR1 is SGHVS and CDR2 is FQNEAQ in the germline V gene. J gave up 1 base and V 2 bases, and 4 bases lay outside the gene matches. The CDR3 DNA follows: TGTGCCAGCAGCTTATCGAGCGGGAGGGTCCAAGAGACCCAGTACTTC. This encodes CASSLSSGRVQETQYF.

The V gene is TRBV5-1, the J gene TRBJ2-1; TRBD2 agrees at 8 bases. Trimming removed 7 bases from V and 8 bases from J; junction bases left unmatched: 14. The CDR3 covers 15 residues. Germline-derived CDR1 and CDR2 are SGHRS and YFSETQ. CDR3 residues: CASRSLAGGGDEQFF. The CDR3 DNA reads TGCGCCAGCCGGAGCCTTGCGGGAGGAGGGGATGAGCAGTTCTTC.

As regards this clone: Additional DNA sequences in this sample encode the identical CDR3. The chain couples TRBV28 to TRBJ1-2; D is uncertain. CDR1 and CDR2 (germline): MDHEN, SYDVKM. The V and J ends lost 2 bases and 4 bases respectively, with 5 bases between them. This CDR3 is 12 amino acids long. CDR3 nucleotides: TGTGCCAGCAGTTTAAGGCTCTATGGCTACACCTTC. It specifies CASSLRLYGYTF.

This chain uses TRBV6-1 with TRBJ2-3; perhaps D is TRBD1 or TRBD2 (5 bases each). Germline V gives CDR1 MNHNS, CDR2 SASEGT. Trimming left V 6 bases short and J 5 bases short, with 15 bases between. The CDR3 is 14 amino acids. CDR3 amino acids: CASSRDPLRDTQYF. DNA of the CDR3: TGTGCCAGCAGCCGGGACCCCTTGCGAGATACGCAGTATTTT.

This chain joins TRBV4-1 and TRBJ1-1; no reliable D call. V dropped 0 bases and J dropped 1 base, with 15 bases sitting between them. Germline V gene data show CDR1 as MGHRA and CDR2 as YSYEKL. CDR3 length: 17 amino acids. The CDR3 sequence: CASSQDGRVPENTEAFF. In nucleotides, the CDR3 is TGCGCCAGCAGCCAAGATGGGAGGGTCCCGGAGAACACTGAAGCTTTCTTT.